A single sample is the source of the 19 T cell receptor beta chains below, sequenced in a study of identical twins. TCRdb processed the 5' RACE reads anew with MiXCR; each CDR3 protein has one entry. The data contain around 250,000 distinct CDR3 sequences, around 7% of them singletons. This sample also appeared in a second study, on yellow fever vaccine responses in identical twins.

The sequenced sample consisted of memory (CD45RO+) T cells sorted from blood. The receptor set was obtained from a woman between 18 and 29 years old in good health.

There are many counts of this clonotype. CDR3 protein: CASSSRTSNEKLFF. CDR3 in DNA: TGCGCCAGCAGCTCGCGGACTTCTAATGAAAAACTGTTTTTT. The V gene is TRBV4-1, the J gene TRBJ1-4; D is unresolved. CDR1 is MGHRA, CDR2 YSYEKL, per germline. V was shortened by 5 bases and J by 3 bases, with 10 bases between the two germline ends. This CDR3 is 14 amino acids long.

This clonotype has a count of ten or more. The CDR3 DNA follows: TGCGCCAGCAGTGAGCAAGCGGGAGGACACGGCACAGATACGCAGTATTTT. Amino acid sequence: CASSEQAGGHGTDTQYF. V and J are TRBV10-2 and TRBJ2-3; 9 nucleotides line up with TRBD2. The V gene end was trimmed by 2 bases and the J gene end by 1 base; junction bases not matched to a gene: 7. The germline gives CDR1 WSHSY, CDR2 SAAADI. This CDR3 has 17 amino acids.

This clonotype has a handful of counts. This chain connects TRBV13 to TRBJ2-1; possibly TRBD2 for D (5 bases). This CDR3 has 16 residues. The V gene lost 5 bases and the J gene lost 2 bases, with 16 bases spanning the gap. CDR1 is PRHDT and CDR2 is FYEKMQ in the germline V gene (reference sequence). The DNA for the CDR3 is TGTGCCAGCAGCCTAGCTCCGGTGCCCCCCTACAATGAGCAGTTCTTC. It yields the protein CASSLAPVPPYNEQFF.

The chain couples TRBV2 to TRBJ2-3; 9 nucleotides match TRBD2. CDR1 is SNHLY and CDR2 is FYNNEI in the germline V gene. V was clipped by 8 bases and J by 1 base; unmatched bases: 7. The CDR3 contains 15 residues. The CDR3 DNA reads as TGTGCCAGCCCCTATAGCGGGGGACGCACAGATACGCAGTATTTT. This encodes CASPYSGGRTDTQYF.

This clonotype came up many times. One end of the junction does not line up with germline, which may come from a read error. The chain uses TRBV20-1 and TRBJ2-1, with TRBD2 identical over 12 bases. Germline V lookup: CDR1 DFQATT, CDR2 SNEGSKA (reference sequence). CDR3 length: 14 residues. CDR3: CSPSGRARGNEQFF. CDR3 DNA: TGCAGTCCTAGCGGGAGGGCCCGTGGCAATGAGCAGTTCTTC.

The table lists this clonotype with many counts. CDR3 protein: CASRYKGGISYNEQFF. The CDR3 nucleotides read TGTGCCAGCAGATACAAGGGGGGGATCTCCTACAATGAGCAGTTCTTC. The chain recombines TRBV6-2 or TRBV6-3 with TRBJ2-1, with a weak D call TRBD2 (7 bases). The CDR3 loop spans 16 amino acids. CDR1 and CDR2 (germline): MNHEY, SVGEGT. V was pared by 6 bases and J by 0 bases, with 15 bases between.

This clonotype was observed a handful of times. The gene calls are TRBV5-1 and TRBJ2-7; tentative D call: TRBD1 (6 bases). This CDR3 is 13 amino acids long. Trimming cost V 4 bases and J 4 bases, with 12 bases left between them. Germline-derived CDR1 and CDR2 are SGHRS and YFSETQ. As DNA, the CDR3 is TGCGCCAGCAGCAGACAGGACGGATACGAGCAGTACTTC. Residues: CASSRQDGYEQYF.

This clonotype showed up many times. V gene TRBV7-8 combines with J gene TRBJ2-1; 7 nucleotides line up with TRBD2. Germline loops: CDR1 SGHVS, CDR2 FQNEAQ. There are 19 residues in the CDR3. The ends lost 3 bases at V and 8 bases at J; junction bases unmatched: 22. The CDR3 nucleotides are TGTGCCAGCAGCTTGCTCAAACCCTCAGGAGCCGGGACTAAGGATGAGCAGTTCTTC. It codes for CASSLLKPSGAGTKDEQFF.

The V gene is TRBV20-1, the J gene TRBJ2-5; D gene ambiguous. The CDR3 has 13 amino acids. CDR1 and CDR2 from the germline V gene are DFQATT and SNEGSKA (reference sequence). Trimming took off 1 base at V and 2 bases at J, with 8 bases between the two ends. The CDR3 DNA follows: TGCAGTGCTAGAGTGGCGGTACAAGAGACCCAGTACTTC. Translated, it gives CSARVAVQETQYF.

This clonotype was picked up a small number of times. V usage is TRBV5-1 and J usage is TRBJ2-7; D may be TRBD1 or TRBD2 (5 bases each). Deletions cut 1 base from V and 1 base from J, with 12 bases between. Germline lookup yields CDR1 SGHRS and CDR2 YFSETQ. This CDR3 spans 15 amino acids. CDR3 sequence (DNA): TGCGCCAGCAGCTTGACCGGGGCTCAATCCTACGAGCAGTACTTC. Translating gives CASSLTGAQSYEQYF.

A word on this clonotype: A read error is possible here, since a much larger clone lies one base away. V usage is TRBV20-1 and J usage is TRBJ2-1, with 9 bases identical to TRBD1. CDR1 and CDR2 from the germline V gene are DFQATT and SNEGSKA (reference sequence). The V segment lost 1 base and the J segment 11 bases; nucleotides outside the gene matches: 6. The CDR3 has 13 amino acids. The CDR3: CSARGRTGVQQFF. CDR3 in DNA: TGCAGTGCTAGAGGCAGGACAGGGGTTCAGCAGTTCTTC.

The chain is built from TRBV20-1 and TRBJ2-1; TRBD2 matches at 12 bases. Germline assignment: CDR1 DFQATT and CDR2 SNEGSKA (reference sequence). The CDR3 has 16 residues. J lost 6 bases, V lost 3 bases, and 9 bases had no gene match. The chain's CDR3 is CSASRVTSGSANEQFF. The CDR3 nucleotides are TGCAGTGCTAGTCGGGTGACTAGCGGGAGTGCCAATGAGCAGTTCTTC.

The chain has TRBV18 and TRBJ1-1; 9 nucleotides agree with TRBD1. The V gene's germline CDR1 is KGHSH and CDR2 LQKENI. V shed 3 bases, J shed 1 base, and the junction held 6 bases outside the gene matches. The CDR3 is 16 amino acids. In DNA form, the CDR3 reads TGTGCCAGCTCACCCGGGACAGGGAAGGGGAACACTGAAGCTTTCTTT. Translating gives CASSPGTGKGNTEAFF.

This clonotype was picked up many times. The J gene is TRBJ2-3, the V gene TRBV12-3 or TRBV12-4; 7 bases line up with TRBD2. Trimming took 6 bases from V and 11 from J; bases not matched to a gene: 8. This CDR3 is 12 amino acids long. The CDR3 spells CASSPGGRGQYF. In nucleotides, the CDR3 is TGTGCCAGCAGCCCCGGGGGGAGAGGGCAGTATTTT.

At least ten counts were recorded for this clonotype. The V gene is TRBV20-1, the J gene TRBJ2-7; D may be TRBD1 (5 bases). The CDR3 length is 13 residues. In germline, CDR1 is DFQATT, CDR2 SNEGSKA (reference sequence). The V end lost 5 bases, the J end lost 3 bases, and 14 bases lay between the germline ends. CDR3 residues: CSAHITGRYEQYF. The CDR3 DNA follows: TGCAGTGCTCATATAACAGGCCGCTACGAGCAGTACTTC.

This clonotype showed up many times. The chain is built from TRBV5-1 and TRBJ2-3; D may match TRBD1 or TRBD2 (5 bases each). The CDR3 length is 16 residues. V lost 0 bases to trimming and J lost 3 bases, with 14 bases between them. Germline V gene lookup returns CDR1 SGHRS and CDR2 YFSETQ. The CDR3 is CASSLVSGAGTDTQYF. The CDR3, as DNA: TGCGCCAGCAGCTTGGTCTCCGGGGCCGGGACAGATACGCAGTATTTT.

The V gene is TRBV28, the J gene TRBJ1-1; D gene ambiguous. The CDR3 has 11 residues. Germline values: CDR1 MDHEN, CDR2 SYDVKM. V lost 8 bases to trimming and J lost 5 bases, with 9 bases between them. The CDR3: CASWSRTEAFF. The DNA for the CDR3 is TGTGCCAGCTGGTCACGGACTGAAGCTTTCTTT.

CDR3 bases: TGTGCCAGCAGCCGGGACACCTCGACCGGGGAGCTGTTTTTT. It encodes CASSRDTSTGELFF. The chain is built from TRBV2 and TRBJ2-2; D possibly corresponds to TRBD1 (6 bases). From germline, CDR1 is SNHLY and CDR2 FYNNEI. V lost 6 bases, J lost 5 bases, and 13 bases lay in between. The CDR3 has 14 residues.

This clonotype was observed at least ten times. The DNA for the CDR3 is TGTGCCAGCAGTATTATAGACAGGGCGAATCAGCCCCAGCATTTT. Translation: CASSIIDRANQPQHF. The V gene is TRBV28, the J gene TRBJ1-5; TRBD1 matches at 7 bases. V lost 5 bases, J lost 4 bases, and 8 bases stayed unmatched. This CDR3 is 15 amino acids long. Germline CDR1 and CDR2: MDHEN and SYDVKM.